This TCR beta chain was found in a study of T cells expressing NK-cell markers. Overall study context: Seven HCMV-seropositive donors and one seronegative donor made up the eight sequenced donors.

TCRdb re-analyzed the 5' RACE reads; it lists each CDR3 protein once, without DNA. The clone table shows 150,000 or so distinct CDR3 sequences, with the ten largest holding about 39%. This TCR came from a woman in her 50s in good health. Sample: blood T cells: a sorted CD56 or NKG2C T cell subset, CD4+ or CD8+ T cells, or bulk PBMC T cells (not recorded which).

CDR3 sequence: CASSQERSNYGYTF. The rearrangement uses TRBV4-1 and TRBJ1-2. CDR3 size: 14 residues. CDR1 is MGHRA, CDR2 YSYEKL, per germline.